A single sample gave rise to the 26 T cell receptor beta chains below, sequenced in a study of CD8 T cells in Susac syndrome (dated by TCRdb to between 2018 and 2021). Library method: the immunoSEQ multiplex PCR assay. RNA was extracted using the RNeasy kit, and about 0.5 to 1 microgram was reverse transcribed with random hexamers. The public sequencing data were trimmed at Q25 with fastp and processed into clonotypes with MiXCR by TCRdb, which kept only in-frame beta chains. Each CDR3 protein appears once, grouped with its most common genes and DNA. This sample gives some 250,000 distinct CDR3 sequences in total; 90% to 97% of them show up just once. 0.095% to 0.12% of the sample lies in the top ten. The specimen was CD4+ T cells from PBMCs. Receptors were obtained from a human donor with Susac syndrome.

The chain carries TRBV30 and TRBJ2-5, with a weak D call TRBD2 (6 bases). With 0 bases removed from V and 1 base from J, the gap between germline ends came to 15 bases. The germline CDR1 and CDR2 sequences are GTSNPN and SVGIG (reference sequence). This CDR3 comprises 16 residues. The DNA of the CDR3 is TGTGCCTGGAGTGTTGCGGGACGTAGCGTCCAAGAGACCCAGTACTTC. This sequence encodes CAWSVAGRSVQETQYF.

The V call is TRBV7-8, the J call TRBJ2-7, with D maybe TRBD2 (6 bases). The germline V and J ends were trimmed by 4 bases and 6 bases, with 22 bases remaining between them. From germline, CDR1 is SGHVS and CDR2 FQNEAQ. CDR3 length equals 16 residues. CDR3 in DNA: TGTGCCAGCAGCTCCCTTGCGGGATCAAGTCGTGGCGAGCAGTACTTC. This translates into CASSSLAGSSRGEQYF.

The V and J genes are TRBV7-9 and TRBJ2-2, with TRBD2 as a possible D gene (5 bases). Between the trimmed V and J ends, which lost 5 bases and 4 bases, there was a span of 11 bases. The CDR3 runs 14 residues. Germline V gene lookup returns CDR1 SEHNR and CDR2 FQNEAQ (reference sequence). The CDR3 nucleotides read TGTGCCAGCAGCACTCGACGGGGCACCGGGGAGCTGTTTTTT. The encoded protein is CASSTRRGTGELFF.

The rearrangement joins TRBV29-1 to TRBJ1-1; 9 bases map to TRBD1. The germline gives CDR1 SQVTM, CDR2 ANQGSEA. This CDR3 contains 13 residues. The V and J ends lost 6 bases and 1 base, in that order; junction bases with no gene match: 3. The CDR3 region has the DNA TGCAGCGTAGACAGGGGGGCGAACACTGAAGCTTTCTTT. Protein: CSVDRGANTEAFF. Together with reference TRBV29-1 and TRBJ1-1, the CDR3 gives the full variable domain: SAVISQKPSRDICQRGTSLTIQCQVDSQVTMMFWYRQQPGQSLTLIATANQGSEATYESGFVIDKFPISRPNLTFSTLTVSNMSPEDSSIYLCSVDRGANTEAFFGQGTRLTVV.

This clonotype was counted once. The V call is TRBV6-6, the J call TRBJ2-5; D is unclear. The CDR3 has 14 amino acids. Trimming took 4 bases from V and 1 from J, leaving 10 bases between them. The V gene's germline CDR1 is MNHNY and CDR2 SVGAGI (reference sequence). The DNA of the CDR3 is TGTGCCAGCAGTTTGGCAACCGTCCAAGAGACCCAGTACTTC. Translation: CASSLATVQETQYF.

The chain combines TRBV12-3 or TRBV12-4 with TRBJ1-1; D remains ambiguous. This CDR3 contains 13 residues. V lost 7 bases, J lost 6 bases, and 15 bases lay in between. CDR3 sequence reads: CASKRPASSEAFF. The DNA for the CDR3 is TGTGCCAGCAAAAGACCAGCCTCCTCTGAAGCTTTCTTT.

This chain joins TRBV15 and TRBJ2-7; D possibly corresponds to TRBD2 (5 bases). V lost 1 base, J lost 7 bases, and 14 bases lay in between. Per germline, CDR1 LNHNV and CDR2 YYDKDF (reference sequence). This CDR3 comprises 14 residues. The CDR3, as DNA: TGTGCCACCAGCAGAGTACTAGTCTCCCGAGAGCAGTACTTC. This gives the protein CATSRVLVSREQYF. Full variable domain (remainder filled in from reference TRBV15 and TRBJ2-7): DAMVIQNPRYQVTQFGKPVTLSCSQTLNHNVMYWYQQKSSQAPKLLFHYYDKDFNNEADTPDNFQSRRPNTSFCFLDIRSPGLGDTAMYLCATSRVLVSREQYFGPGTRLTVT.

As to this clonotype: Because it lacks the conserved phenylalanine or tryptophan at the end, this CDR3 is likely a read error. CDR3 sequence reads: CASSLEGQGNQPQHI. Here the CDR3 DNA reads TGTGCCAGCAGCTTAGAGGGACAGGGCAATCAGCCCCAGCATATT. The rearrangement joins TRBV7-4 to TRBJ1-5; 8 bases match TRBD1. V shed 1 base and J 2 bases; nucleotides not matched to a gene: 1. The CDR3 has 15 amino acids. The germline CDR1 and CDR2 sequences are SGHVT and SQSDAQ.

V usage is TRBV6-6 and J usage is TRBJ1-2, with 11 bases matching TRBD1. Trimming took 2 bases from V and 8 from J; bases not matched to a gene: 4. This CDR3 comprises 14 residues. Per germline, CDR1 MNHNY and CDR2 SVGAGI (reference sequence). CDR3 coding DNA: TGTGCCAGCAGTTACGGACAGGGGGCAGGGGGCTACACCTTC. Protein product: CASSYGQGAGGYTF.

The chain joins TRBV5-1 to TRBJ2-7; D not certain. The CDR3 extends over 14 amino acids. CDR1 and CDR2 (germline): SGHRS, YFSETQ. Trimming took 4 bases from V and 5 from J, leaving 16 bases between them. The CDR3 region is CASSPSGAVDEQYF. CDR3 nucleotides: TGCGCCAGCAGCCCTTCCGGAGCTGTGGACGAGCAGTACTTC.

The gene calls are TRBV11-2 and TRBJ2-5, with a possible D match to TRBD2 (5 bases). The germline V and J ends were trimmed by 3 bases and 9 bases, with 17 bases remaining between them. The germline V gene encodes CDR1 SGHAT and CDR2 FQNNGV. CDR3 length: 14 residues. The CDR3 coding sequence is TGTGCCAGCAGCTTCCGGCGGGCCCAAGATGCCCAGTACTTC. Amino acid sequence: CASSFRRAQDAQYF. The variable domain in full, completed from reference TRBV11-2 and TRBJ2-5, reads EAGVAQSPRYKIIEKRQSVAFWCNPISGHATLYWYQQILGQGPKLLIQFQNNGVVDDSQLPKDRFSAERLKGVDSTLKIQPAKLEDSAVYLCASSFRRAQDAQYFGPGTRLLVL.

The rearrangement uses TRBV20-1 and TRBJ2-3; D gene uncertain. Germline values: CDR1 DFQATT, CDR2 SNEGSKA (reference sequence). V gave up 3 bases and J gave up 3 bases, with 13 bases separating them. The CDR3 sequence is 14 residues long. The CDR3 sequence: CSASRGQATDTQYF. DNA of the CDR3: TGCAGTGCTAGCCGCGGTCAGGCTACAGATACGCAGTATTTT.

CDR3 loop: CSVISRIYEQYF. CDR3 nucleotide sequence: TGCAGCGTTATTAGCAGGATCTACGAGCAGTACTTC. This chain connects TRBV29-1 to TRBJ2-7, with D hard to call. The CDR3 sequence is 12 residues long. The V and J ends lost 5 bases and 3 bases respectively, with 11 bases between them. Germline V lookup: CDR1 SQVTM, CDR2 ANQGSEA.

The chain has TRBV29-1 and TRBJ2-5; 12 positions match TRBD1. The CDR3 totals 13 residues. Germline CDR1 and CDR2: SQVTM and ANQGSEA. Trimming removed 6 bases from V and 7 bases from J; junction bases left unmatched: 6. CDR3 coding DNA: TGCAGCGTCGGGACAGGGGGCAGGGGGACCCAGTACTTC. It codes for CSVGTGGRGTQYF. The variable domain in full, with the rest retrieved from reference TRBV29-1 and TRBJ2-5, is SAVISQKPSRDICQRGTSLTIQCQVDSQVTMMFWYRQQPGQSLTLIATANQGSEATYESGFVIDKFPISRPNLTFSTLTVSNMSPEDSSIYLCSVGTGGRGTQYFGPGTRLLVL.

This rearrangement joins TRBV6-5 to TRBJ1-1; possibly TRBD1 for D (5 bases). CDR3 length: 17 amino acids. The ends were cut back, 0 bases at V and 3 bases at J, with 17 bases in the middle. CDR1 is MNHEY and CDR2 is SVGAGI in the germline V gene. Written as DNA, the CDR3 is TGTGCCAGCAGTTACTCGGGGGTACCCGCTCTGGACACTGAAGCTTTCTTT. Protein product: CASSYSGVPALDTEAFF.

The chain combines TRBV29-1 with TRBJ1-5, with D possibly TRBD1 on 5 matching bases. CDR1 and CDR2 from the germline V gene are SQVTM and ANQGSEA. Trimming took 5 bases from V and 2 from J, leaving 13 bases between them. The CDR3 is 14 amino acids. CDR3 DNA: TGCAGCGTTAGAAGGGGTTCGGGCAATCAGCCCCAGCATTTT. It codes for CSVRRGSGNQPQHF.

Comment on this clonotype: One end of the junction varies from germline; a read error may be responsible. The chain recombines TRBV9 with TRBJ2-7; D not certain. The CDR3 runs to 14 residues. The V gene's germline CDR1 is SGDLS and CDR2 YYNGEE. The CDR3 reads CASSGGPTSSEQYF. The CDR3 nucleotides are TGTGCCAGCAGCGGCGGACCGACCTCCTCCGAGCAGTACTTC.

This clonotype was detected only once. This sequence joins TRBV3-1 and TRBJ2-2, with TRBD1 matching over 8 bases. V shed 4 bases, J shed 5 bases, and the junction held 9 bases outside the gene matches. Looked up from germline, CDR1 is LGHDT and CDR2 is YNNKEL (reference sequence). The CDR3 has 16 amino acids. The CDR3: CASSLTGGKATGELFF. For the CDR3, the DNA is TGTGCCAGCAGCCTAACAGGGGGTAAAGCTACCGGGGAGCTGTTTTTT.

This sequence joins TRBV30 and TRBJ2-5; 7 bases fit TRBD2. Trimming removed 2 bases from V and 5 bases from J; junction bases left unmatched: 8. CDR1 and CDR2 (germline): GTSNPN, SVGIG (reference sequence). The CDR3 runs to 14 residues. The CDR3 loop is CAWSPRLAGETQYF. CDR3 bases: TGTGCCTGGAGTCCACGACTAGCCGGGGAGACCCAGTACTTC.

This chain joins TRBV5-8 and TRBJ2-1; D might be TRBD2 (6 bases). The CDR3 length is 14 residues. From germline, CDR1 is SGHTS and CDR2 YDEGEE. V lost 1 base, J lost 4 bases, and 9 bases lay in between. Written as DNA, the CDR3 is TGTGCCAGCAGCTTGTTTCGGGGGTACAATGAGCAGTTCTTC. Protein sequence: CASSLFRGYNEQFF. Supplemented by reference TRBV5-8 and TRBJ2-1, the full variable domain reads EAGVTQSPTHLIKTRGQQATLRCSPISGHTSVYWYQQALGLGLQFLLWYDEGEERNRGNFPPRFSGRQFPNYSSELNVNALELEDSALYLCASSLFRGYNEQFFGPGTRLTVL.

The rearrangement joins TRBV30 to TRBJ1-1, with 8 bases lining up with TRBD1. V lost 0 bases and J lost 6; bases outside the gene matches: 6. The CDR3 is 14 amino acids. The germline V gene encodes CDR1 GTSNPN and CDR2 SVGIG (reference sequence). As DNA, the CDR3 is TGTGCCTGGAGTGTAGGCAGGGGGCCTGCTGAAGCTTTCTTT. Its translation is CAWSVGRGPAEAFF.

The chain employs TRBV21-1 and TRBJ1-4; the table calls TRBD1, which could not be checked here. TRBV21-1 is listed as a pseudogene. This CDR3 comprises 11 residues. The CDR3 protein is CASSNSQDKFF. CDR3 DNA: TGTGCCAGCAGCAATAGCCAGGACAAGTTTTTT.

The rearrangement uses TRBV7-3 and TRBJ2-5; 11 bases agree with TRBD2. Per germline, CDR1 SGHTA and CDR2 FQGTGA. V was pared by 4 bases and J by 5 bases, with 3 bases of the junction left unmatched. CDR3 size: 14 residues. CDR3 sequence reads: CASSYVAGGETQYF. The CDR3 bases are TGTGCCAGCAGCTACGTAGCGGGAGGGGAGACCCAGTACTTC. The variable domain in full, with the rest retrieved from reference TRBV7-3 and TRBJ2-5, is GAGVSQTPSNKVTEKGKYVELRCDPISGHTALYWYRQSLGQGPEFLIYFQGTGAADDSGLPNDRFFAVRPEGSVSTLKIQRTERGDSAVYLCASSYVAGGETQYFGPGTRLLVL.

This clonotype was seen more than once but under ten times. The chain is built from TRBV9 and TRBJ1-1; D gene unclear. From germline, CDR1 is SGDLS and CDR2 YYNGEE. The CDR3 consists of 13 residues. Trimming took off 0 bases at V and 1 base at J, with 4 bases between the two ends. The CDR3 sequence: CASSVVWNTEAFF. CDR3 coding DNA: TGTGCCAGCAGCGTAGTTTGGAACACTGAAGCTTTCTTT.

The chain has TRBV30 and TRBJ2-7; no reliable D call. V lost 4 bases to trimming and J lost 6 bases, with 13 bases between them. In germline, CDR1 is GTSNPN, CDR2 SVGIG (reference sequence). This CDR3 spans 12 amino acids. CDR3 sequence reads: CAWTSGRSEQYF. Written as DNA, the CDR3 is TGTGCCTGGACCAGTGGGCGGTCCGAGCAGTACTTC.

This clonotype was recorded once. The chain couples TRBV20-1 to TRBJ1-2; TRBD1 agrees at 9 bases. V dropped 3 bases and J dropped 8; count of bases not matched to a gene: 7. The CDR3 has 13 residues. Germline loops: CDR1 DFQATT, CDR2 SNEGSKA (reference sequence). The CDR3 loop is CSASKDRGPGYTF. The CDR3 DNA is TGCAGTGCTAGCAAGGACAGGGGTCCCGGCTACACCTTC.